Sequencing of this T cell receptor (beta chain) was carried out in a study of T-cell reconstitution after alpha-beta-depleted transplantation in children. Using unique molecular identifiers, the investigators prepared the TCRbeta library. TCRdb fed the PCR reads into MiXCR, producing one record per CDR3 protein. The sample contains fewer than 550,000 distinct CDR3 sequences, about 11% of which appear only once. Material: PBMCs from the stem cell graft donor, obtained from the stem cell graft. The source is a human donor who donated a stem cell graft to a child with acute myeloid leukemia.

CDR3 nucleotide sequence: TGTGCCTGGAGTGAAGGGAGCTCCTACGAGCAGTACGTT. It specifies CAWSEGSSYEQYV. The chain is built from TRBV30 and TRBJ2-7, with D perhaps matching TRBD2 (5 bases). Looked up from germline, CDR1 is GTSNPN and CDR2 is SVGIG (reference sequence). The CDR3 is 13 amino acids.